This T cell receptor (beta chain) derives from a study of blood T cell repertoires in COVID-19. The germline V gene encodes CDR1 SGHNT and CDR2 YENEEA. The junction had 6 bases not matched to a gene; V was cut back by 4 bases and J by 0 bases. This CDR3 is 16 amino acids long. Only in-frame clones appear in the TCRdb table, and some are missing; sequencing was by immunoSEQ multiplex PCR. The sample lists roughly 54,000 clones, roughly 90% occurring once. The V call is TRBV11-3, the J call TRBJ2-1, with TRBD2 identical over 7 bases. The specimen sequenced was peripheral blood. The source is a man aged 50 or older with acute or convalescent COVID-19. The DNA of the CDR3 is TGTGCCAGCAGCTCCGGGGGGAGCCTCTCCTACAATGAGCAGTTCTTC. This codes for CASSSGGSLSYNEQFF.